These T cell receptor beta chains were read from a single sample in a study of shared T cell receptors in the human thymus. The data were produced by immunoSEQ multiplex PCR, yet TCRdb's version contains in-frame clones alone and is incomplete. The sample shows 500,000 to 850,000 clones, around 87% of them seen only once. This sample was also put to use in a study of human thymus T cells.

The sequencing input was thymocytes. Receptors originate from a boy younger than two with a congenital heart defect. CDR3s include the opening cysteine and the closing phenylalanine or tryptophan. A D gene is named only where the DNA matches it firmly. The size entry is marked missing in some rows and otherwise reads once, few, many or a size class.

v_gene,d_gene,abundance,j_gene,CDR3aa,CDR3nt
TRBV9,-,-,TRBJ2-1,CASSDPHEVAGSSYNEQFF,TGTGCCAGCAGCGATCCCCACGAGGTGGCGGGAAGCTCCTACAATGAGCAGTTCTTC
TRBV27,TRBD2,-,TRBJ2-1,CASNWIAGRGNEQFF,TGTGCCAGCAACTGGATAGCGGGGCGCGGCAATGAGCAGTTCTTC
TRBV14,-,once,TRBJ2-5,CASSRPQETQYF,TGTGCCAGCAGCCGGCCCCAAGAGACCCAGTACTTC
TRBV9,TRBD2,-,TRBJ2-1,CASSVVNSGVNEQFF,TGTGCCAGCAGCGTAGTTAATAGCGGGGTGAATGAGCAGTTCTTC
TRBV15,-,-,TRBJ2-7,CATSRGLGNGAYEQYF,TGTGCCACCAGCAGAGGGTTGGGGAATGGGGCTTACGAGCAGTACTTC
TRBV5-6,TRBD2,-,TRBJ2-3,CASSLSGIGDTQYF,TGTGCCAGCAGCTTAAGCGGGATAGGGGATACGCAGTATTTT
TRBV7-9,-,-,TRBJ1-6,CASSGGDSPLHF,TGTGCCAGCAGCGGGGGGGATTCACCCCTCCACTTT
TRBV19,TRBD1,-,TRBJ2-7,CASSPRDRKRGYEQYF,TGTGCCAGTAGTCCCCGGGACAGGAAAAGGGGCTACGAGCAGTACTTC
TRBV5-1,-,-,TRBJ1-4,CASSLSGLLNEKLFF,TGCGCCAGCAGCTTGAGCGGCCTCCTTAATGAAAAACTGTTTTTT
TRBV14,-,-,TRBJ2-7,CASSQDPPYEQYF,TGTGCCAGCAGCCAAGATCCCCCGTACGAGCAGTACTTC
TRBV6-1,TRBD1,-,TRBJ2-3,CASSETGGELYF,TGTGCCAGCAGTGAGACAGGGGGCGAATTGTATTTT
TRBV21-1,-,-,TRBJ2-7,CASSNSGTGVHEQYF,TGTGCCAGCAGCAACTCCGGGACAGGGGTCCACGAGCAGTACTTC
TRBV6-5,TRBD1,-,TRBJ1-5,CASSWTGEQPQHF,TGTGCCAGCAGTTGGACAGGGGAACAGCCCCAGCATTTT
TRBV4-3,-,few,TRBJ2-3,CASSQGGVADTQYF,TGCGCCAGCAGCCAAGGGGGGGTGGCAGATACGCAGTATTTT
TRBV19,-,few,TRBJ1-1,CASSRKDRLSEAFF,TGTGCCAGTAGTAGAAAAGACAGGTTATCTGAAGCTTTCTTT
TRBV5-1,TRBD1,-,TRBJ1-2,CASSYGQDYGYTF,TGCGCCAGCAGCTATGGACAGGATTATGGCTACACCTTC
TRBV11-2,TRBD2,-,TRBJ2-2,CASSLVSLAANTGELFF,TGTGCCAGCAGCTTAGTCAGCCTAGCGGCAAACACCGGGGAGCTGTTTTTT
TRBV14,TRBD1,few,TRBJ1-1,CASSQDPGTVLNTEAFF,TGTGCCAGCAGCCAAGACCCCGGGACAGTATTGAACACTGAAGCTTTCTTT
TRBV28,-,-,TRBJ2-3,CASSTSPKQDTSTDTQYF,TGTGCCAGCAGTACCAGTCCTAAACAGGATACTAGCACAGATACGCAGTATTTT
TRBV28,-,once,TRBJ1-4,CASNTSGREKLFF,TGTGCCAGCAACACATCAGGGAGGGAAAAACTGTTTTTT
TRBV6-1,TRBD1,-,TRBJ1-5,CASSPRDRDNQPQHF,TGTGCCAGCAGTCCACGAGACAGGGACAATCAGCCCCAGCATTTT
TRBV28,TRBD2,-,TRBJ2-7,CASSLWVLAGGREQYF,TGTGCCAGCAGTTTATGGGTGCTAGCGGGAGGGCGCGAGCAGTACTTC
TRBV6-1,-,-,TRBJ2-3,CASSGQNSNTQYF,TGTGCCAGCAGTGGACAAAATTCAAATACGCAGTATTTT
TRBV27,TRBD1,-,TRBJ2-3,CASSLKTGTGRADTQYF,TGTGCCAGCAGTTTAAAAACCGGGACAGGGCGTGCGGATACGCAGTATTTT
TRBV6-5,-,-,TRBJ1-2,CASSVREDYGYTF,TGTGCCAGCAGTGTTCGAGAGGACTATGGCTACACCTTC
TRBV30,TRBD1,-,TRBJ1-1,CAWSVSGTGIPPDTEAFF,TGTGCCTGGAGTGTTTCCGGGACAGGGATACCTCCGGACACTGAAGCTTTCTTT
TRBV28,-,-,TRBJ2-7,CASGHREYEQYF,TGTGCCAGCGGACACAGAGAATACGAGCAGTACTTC
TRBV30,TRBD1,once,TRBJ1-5,CAWAPAKTGNGNQPQHF,TGTGCCTGGGCCCCTGCTAAGACAGGGAACGGCAATCAGCCCCAGCATTTT
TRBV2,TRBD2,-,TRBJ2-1,CASSGSGVHNEQFF,TGTGCCAGCAGTGGCAGCGGGGTCCATAATGAGCAGTTCTTC
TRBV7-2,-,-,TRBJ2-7,CASSNTAHEQYF,TGTGCCAGCAGTAATACTGCCCACGAGCAGTACTTC
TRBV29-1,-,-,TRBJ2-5,CSLSREEETQYF,TGCAGCCTTAGCAGGGAGGAAGAGACCCAGTACTTC